These 8 T cell receptor beta chains were all obtained from the same sample, sequenced in a study of blood T cell repertoires in COVID-19. Profiling relied on immunoSEQ multiplex PCR, and the TCRdb table lists in-frame clones only, not all of them. There are roughly 100,000 clones in the sample; 79% occur only once, and 15% to 20% lies in the top ten. The sample consisted of peripheral blood. The receptors stem from a woman aged 80 or over with active or convalescent COVID-19.

The V call is TRBV5-4, the J call TRBJ2-1; 9 nucleotides align to TRBD1. The CDR3 has 14 residues. With 4 bases clipped from V and 8 bases from J, the junction kept 7 bases outside the gene matches. From germline, CDR1 is SGHNT and CDR2 YYREEE (reference sequence). CDR3 nucleotides: TGTGCCAGCAGCATAGTACAGGGGGCCTATGAGCAGTTCTTC. This gives the protein CASSIVQGAYEQFF.

As regards this clone: At one of its ends the junction is not consistent with the germline gene, which may arise from a read error. The chain joins TRBV5-1 to TRBJ2-2; a weak D match, TRBD2 (6 bases). This CDR3 region has 16 residues. Germline CDR1 reads SGHRS; CDR2 reads YFSETQ. The CDR3 region is CASSPARGNQAGELFF. The CDR3 nucleotides read TGTGCCAGCAGCCCGGCCCGGGGGAATCAGGCCGGGGAGCTGTTTTTT.

The V gene is TRBV12-3 or TRBV12-4, the J gene TRBJ1-2, with D possibly TRBD1 on 6 matching bases. The CDR3 is 13 residues long. Trimming left V 3 bases short and J 7 bases short, with 12 bases between. The CDR3 sequence is CASSFGTLAGYTF. In nucleotides, the CDR3 is TGTGCCAGCAGTTTCGGGACATTGGCTGGCTACACCTTC.

This clone appeared a few times. J is TRBJ2-1 and V is TRBV19; TRBD2 agrees at 9 bases. This CDR3 contains 17 residues. With V trimmed by 5 bases and J by 5 bases, 13 bases remained unmatched. Per the germline V gene, CDR1 is LNHDA and CDR2 is SQIVND (reference sequence). CDR3 region: CASSLQPTSGPNNEQFF. The CDR3 DNA reads TGTGCCAGTAGTCTACAACCGACTAGCGGCCCCAACAATGAGCAGTTCTTC. The full variable domain, in which reference TRBV19 and TRBJ2-1 provide the parts outside the CDR3, is DGGITQSPKYLFRKEGQNVTLSCEQNLNHDAMYWYRQDPGQGLRLIYYSQIVNDFQKGDIAEGYSVSREKKESFPLTVTSAQKNPTAFYLCASSLQPTSGPNNEQFFGPGTRLTVL.

The chain links TRBV9 to TRBJ2-1; TRBD2 matches at 8 bases. Germline CDR1 is SGDLS and CDR2 is YYNGEE. The CDR3 consists of 16 residues. Trimming took 4 bases from V and 4 from J; bases not matched to a gene: 10. The CDR3 here is CASSPTLAGLYNEQFF. In DNA, the CDR3 is TGTGCCAGCAGCCCTACGCTAGCGGGTCTTTACAATGAGCAGTTCTTC.

This rearrangement joins TRBV28 to TRBJ1-2; 12 bases fit TRBD1. V lost 5 bases and J lost 8; bases outside the gene matches: 6. Germline-derived CDR1 and CDR2 are MDHEN and SYDVKM. This CDR3 region has 14 residues. CDR3: CASSTPGTGGGYTF. CDR3 DNA sequence: TGTGCCAGCAGTACACCCGGGACAGGGGGCGGCTACACCTTC.

This clone was seen a handful of times. The CDR3 is CASRGPGVRNEKLFF. CDR3 coding DNA: TGTGCCAGCAGGGGCCCGGGAGTACGTAATGAAAAACTGTTTTTT. V is TRBV25-1 and J is TRBJ1-4; D call uncertain. This CDR3 is built from 15 residues. Trimming removed 6 bases from V and 4 bases from J, with 15 bases in between. From germline, CDR1 is MGHDK and CDR2 SYGVNS.

The V gene is TRBV5-4, the J gene TRBJ2-3, with 11 bases that match TRBD2. The V and J ends lost 4 bases and 0 bases, in that order; junction bases with no gene match: 7. The germline CDR1 and CDR2 sequences are SGHNT and YYREEE (reference sequence). The CDR3 runs 17 residues. CDR3 loop: CASSEKLAGASTDTQYF. The CDR3 DNA follows: TGTGCCAGCAGCGAAAAACTAGCGGGGGCTAGCACAGATACGCAGTATTTT.